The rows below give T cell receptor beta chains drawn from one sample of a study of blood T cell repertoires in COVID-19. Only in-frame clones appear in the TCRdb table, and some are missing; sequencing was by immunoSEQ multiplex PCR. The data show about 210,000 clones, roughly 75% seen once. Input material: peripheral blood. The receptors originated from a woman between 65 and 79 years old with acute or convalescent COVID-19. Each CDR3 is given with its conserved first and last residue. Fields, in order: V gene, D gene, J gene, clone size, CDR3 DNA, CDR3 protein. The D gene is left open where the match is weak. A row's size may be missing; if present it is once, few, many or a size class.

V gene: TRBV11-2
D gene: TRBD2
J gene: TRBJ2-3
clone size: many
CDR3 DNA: TGTGCCAGCACCTCTGCTAGCGGGGGCACAGATACGCAGTATTTT
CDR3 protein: CASTSASGGTDTQYF

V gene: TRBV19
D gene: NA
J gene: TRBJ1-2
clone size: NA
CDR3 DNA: TGTGCCAGTAGTATAGCCAGGGAAGAGTTTGCTGGCTACACCTTC
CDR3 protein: CASSIAREEFAGYTF

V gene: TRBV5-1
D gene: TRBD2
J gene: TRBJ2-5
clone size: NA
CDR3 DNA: TGCGCCAGCAGCTGGGAGGGAGGGTCTGTGGAGACCCAGTACTTC
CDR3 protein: CASSWEGGSVETQYF

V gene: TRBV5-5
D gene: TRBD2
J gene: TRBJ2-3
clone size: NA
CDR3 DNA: TGTGCCAGCAGCTTGGCACTAAGACTAGCGGAGAGCACAGATACGCAGTATTTT
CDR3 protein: CASSLALRLAESTDTQYF

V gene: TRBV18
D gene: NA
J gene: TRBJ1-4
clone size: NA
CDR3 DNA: TGTGCCAGCTCTCGGGACACTGCTGCAACTAATGAAAAACTGTTTTTT
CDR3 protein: CASSRDTAATNEKLFF

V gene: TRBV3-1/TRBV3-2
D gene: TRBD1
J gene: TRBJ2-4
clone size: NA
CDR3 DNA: TGTGCCAGCAGCCAAGCGGGACAGGAGGGCATTCAGTACTTC
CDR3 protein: CASSQAGQEGIQYF

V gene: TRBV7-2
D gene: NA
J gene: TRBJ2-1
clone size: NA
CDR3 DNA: TGTGCCAGCAGCTTAGGAGACTATAGCGATGAGCAGTTCTTC
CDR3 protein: CASSLGDYSDEQFF

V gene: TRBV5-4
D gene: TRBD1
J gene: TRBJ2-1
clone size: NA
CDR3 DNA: TGTGCCAGCAGCAGAAGCAGCACAGGGGCGATTGGTGAGCAGTTCTTC
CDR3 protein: CASSRSSTGAIGEQFF

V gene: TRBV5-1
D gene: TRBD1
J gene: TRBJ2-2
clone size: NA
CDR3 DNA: TGCGCCAGCAGCTTGTATGGGACAGGGGGCACCGGGGAGCTGTTTTTT
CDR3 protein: CASSLYGTGGTGELFF

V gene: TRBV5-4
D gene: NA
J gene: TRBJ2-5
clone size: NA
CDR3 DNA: TGTGCCAGCAGCTTATCTGGGACTGAGACCCAGTACTTC
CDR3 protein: CASSLSGTETQYF

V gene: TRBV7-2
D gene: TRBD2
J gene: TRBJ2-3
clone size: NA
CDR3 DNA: TGTGCCAGCAGCCTACTAGGTAGCGGGGGCCCTCCCACAGATACGCAGTATTTT
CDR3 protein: CASSLLGSGGPPTDTQYF

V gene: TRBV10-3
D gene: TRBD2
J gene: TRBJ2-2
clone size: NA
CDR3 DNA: TGTGCCATCACCGCGGGGGGGCCAGTCACCGGGGAGCTGTTTTTT
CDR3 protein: CAITAGGPVTGELFF

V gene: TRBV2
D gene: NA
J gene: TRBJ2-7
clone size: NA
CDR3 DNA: TGTGCCAGCAGTGAGGGGGGGCGGGTCGAGCAGTACTTC
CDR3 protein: CASSEGGRVEQYF

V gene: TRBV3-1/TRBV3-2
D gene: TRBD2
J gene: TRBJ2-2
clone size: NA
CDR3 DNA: TGTGCCAGCAGCCAAGCAGGGACTAGCGGGGGGGCTAGTAACGGGGAGCTGTTTTTT
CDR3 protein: CASSQAGTSGGASNGELFF

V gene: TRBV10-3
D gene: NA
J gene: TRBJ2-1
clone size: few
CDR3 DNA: TGTGCCATCAGTGAGTACCAGGGGAATTCGGACAATGAGCAGTTCTTC
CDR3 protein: CAISEYQGNSDNEQFF

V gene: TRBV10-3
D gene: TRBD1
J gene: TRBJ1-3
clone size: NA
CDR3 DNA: TGTGCCATCAGTGATCGACAGGGACTAAACACCATATATTTT
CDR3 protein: CAISDRQGLNTIYF

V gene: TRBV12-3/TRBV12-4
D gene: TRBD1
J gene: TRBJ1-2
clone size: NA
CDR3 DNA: TGTGCCAGCAGTTCAGACAGGGTGGAGACCTTC
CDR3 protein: CASSSDRVETF

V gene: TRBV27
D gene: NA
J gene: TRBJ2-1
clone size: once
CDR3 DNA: TGTGCCAGCAGTCCTACTGGGAGCGCAGGATGGCAGTTCTTC
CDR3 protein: CASSPTGSAGWQFF

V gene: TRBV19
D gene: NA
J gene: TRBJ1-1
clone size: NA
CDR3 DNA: TGTGCCAGTACCTCCGGGGGTCGGGTGGCTGAAGCTTTCTTT
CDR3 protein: CASTSGGRVAEAFF

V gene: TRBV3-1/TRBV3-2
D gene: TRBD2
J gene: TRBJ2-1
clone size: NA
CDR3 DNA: TGTGCCAGCAGCCAAGCCCTACGACTAGCGGGTGACAATGAGCAGTTCTTC
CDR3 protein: CASSQALRLAGDNEQFF

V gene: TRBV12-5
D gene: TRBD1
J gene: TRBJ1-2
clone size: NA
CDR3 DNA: TGTGCTAGTGGTTTTTCCGGGACAGGATCGACTTCCCACTCTAACTATGGCTACACCTTC
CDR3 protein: CASGFSGTGSTSHSNYGYTF

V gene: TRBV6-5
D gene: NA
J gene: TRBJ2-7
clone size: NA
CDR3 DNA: TGTGCCAGCAGGAAAGGACTTACGTACGAGCAGTACTTC
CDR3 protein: CASRKGLTYEQYF

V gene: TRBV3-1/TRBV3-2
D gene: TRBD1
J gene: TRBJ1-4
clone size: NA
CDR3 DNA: TGTGCCAGCAGCCCTACGGGACAGGATGGTGAAAAACTGTTTTTT
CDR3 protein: CASSPTGQDGEKLFF

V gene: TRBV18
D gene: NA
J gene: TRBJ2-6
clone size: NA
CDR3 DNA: TGTGCCAGCTCAGATCAGGTTCGCTCTGGGGCCAACGTCCTGACTTTC
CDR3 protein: CASSDQVRSGANVLTF

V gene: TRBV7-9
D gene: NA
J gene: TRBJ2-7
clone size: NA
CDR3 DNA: TGTGCCAGCAGCTTCAATTACGAGCAGTACTTC
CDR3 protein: CASSFNYEQYF

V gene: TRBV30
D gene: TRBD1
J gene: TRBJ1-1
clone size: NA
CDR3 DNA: TGTGCCTGCAGGGGACGGACAGGTTGGGGCACTGAAGCTTTCTTT
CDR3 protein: CACRGRTGWGTEAFF

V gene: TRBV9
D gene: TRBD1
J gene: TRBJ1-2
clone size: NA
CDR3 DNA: TGTGCCAGCAGCGTAGCGAGGCCCTCAGGGGGCCATGGCTACACCTTC
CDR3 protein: CASSVARPSGGHGYTF

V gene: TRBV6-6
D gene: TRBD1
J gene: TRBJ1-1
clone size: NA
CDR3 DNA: TGTGCCAGCAGCCCCGGACAGGGGTCTGCTTTCTTT
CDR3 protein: CASSPGQGSAFF

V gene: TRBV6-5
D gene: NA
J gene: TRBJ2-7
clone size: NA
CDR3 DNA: TGTGCCAGCAGTTATAGCAGAGCCTACGAGCAGTACTTC
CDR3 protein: CASSYSRAYEQYF

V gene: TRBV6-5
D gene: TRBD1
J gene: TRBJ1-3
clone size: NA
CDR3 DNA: TGTGCCAGCAGTCCGACAGGGACCGGAAACACCATATATTTT
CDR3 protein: CASSPTGTGNTIYF

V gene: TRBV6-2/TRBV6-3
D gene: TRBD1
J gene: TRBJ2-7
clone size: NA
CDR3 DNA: TGTGCCAGCAGTTACGGACAGGGGAATTCCTACGAGCAGTACTTC
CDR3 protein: CASSYGQGNSYEQYF

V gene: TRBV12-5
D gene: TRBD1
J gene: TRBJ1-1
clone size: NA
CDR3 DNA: TGTGCTAGTGGTTTGACCCTGACAGGGTTTGAAGCTTTCTTT
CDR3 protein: CASGLTLTGFEAFF

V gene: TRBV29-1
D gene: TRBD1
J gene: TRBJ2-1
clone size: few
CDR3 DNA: TGCAGCGTCGCTAACAGGGGTTTCTACAATGAGCAGTTCTTC
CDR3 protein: CSVANRGFYNEQFF

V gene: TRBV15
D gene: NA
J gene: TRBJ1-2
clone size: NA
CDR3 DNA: TGTGCCACCAGCAGAGATCTGGACAGTTTCTATGGCTACACCTTC
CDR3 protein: CATSRDLDSFYGYTF

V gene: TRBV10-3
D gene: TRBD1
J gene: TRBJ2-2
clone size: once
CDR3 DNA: TGTGCCATCGATGGGACAGGGAACACCGGGGAGCTGTTTTTT
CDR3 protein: CAIDGTGNTGELFF

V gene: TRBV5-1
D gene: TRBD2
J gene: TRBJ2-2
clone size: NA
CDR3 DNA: TGCGCCAGCAGCTTGGCACTAGCGGGCACCGGGGAGCTGTTTTTT
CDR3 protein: CASSLALAGTGELFF

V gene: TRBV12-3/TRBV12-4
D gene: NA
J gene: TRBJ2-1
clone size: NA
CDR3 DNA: TGTGCCAGCTGTTACAACAATGAGCAGTTCTTC
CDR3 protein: CASCYNNEQFF

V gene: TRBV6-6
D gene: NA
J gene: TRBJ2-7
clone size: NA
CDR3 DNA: TGTGCCATAGGAGGGGCGGGCTACGAGCAGTACTTC
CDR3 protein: CAIGGAGYEQYF

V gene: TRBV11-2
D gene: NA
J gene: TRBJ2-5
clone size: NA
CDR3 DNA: TGTGCCAGCAGCCTCTATGGCACAGGGAAGGGCCAAGAGACCCAGTACTTC
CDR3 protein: CASSLYGTGKGQETQYF

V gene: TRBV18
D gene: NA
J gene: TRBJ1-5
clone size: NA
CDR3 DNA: TGTGCCAGCTCACCACCGAGTGGGGGGCAGCCCCAGCATTTT
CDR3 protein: CASSPPSGGQPQHF

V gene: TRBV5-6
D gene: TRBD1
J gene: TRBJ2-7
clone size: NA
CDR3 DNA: TGTGCCAGCAGCTTGCCCGGGACAGGGGGCTACGAGCAGTACTTC
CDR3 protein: CASSLPGTGGYEQYF

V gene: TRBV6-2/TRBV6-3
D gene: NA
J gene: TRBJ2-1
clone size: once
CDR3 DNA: TGTGCCAGCAGTTATTCGGACAATGAGCAGTTCTTC
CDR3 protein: CASSYSDNEQFF

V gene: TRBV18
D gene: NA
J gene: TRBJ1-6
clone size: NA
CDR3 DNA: TGTGCCAGCTCACCAACGGCTATGAGAGGGGGATATAATTCACCCCTCCACTTT
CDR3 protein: CASSPTAMRGGYNSPLHF

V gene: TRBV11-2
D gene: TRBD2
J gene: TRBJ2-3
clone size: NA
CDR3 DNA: TGTGCCAGCAGAGTAGGACTAGGTAATACGCAGTATTTT
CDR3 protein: CASRVGLGNTQYF

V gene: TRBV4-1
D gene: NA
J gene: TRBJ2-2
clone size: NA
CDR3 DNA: TGCGCCAGCAGCCTAACTCCTGGAGCCGGGGAGCTGTTTTTT
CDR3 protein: CASSLTPGAGELFF

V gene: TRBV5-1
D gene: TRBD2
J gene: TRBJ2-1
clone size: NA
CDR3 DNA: TGCGCCAGCAGCTTGGCCCTAGCGGGGGACAATGAGCAGTTCTTC
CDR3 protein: CASSLALAGDNEQFF

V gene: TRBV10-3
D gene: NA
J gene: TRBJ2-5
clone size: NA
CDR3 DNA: TGTGCCATCAGTCAGGGGCTGGAAGAGACCCAGTACTTC
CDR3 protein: CAISQGLEETQYF